The present T cell receptor (beta chain) was sequenced within a study of shared clonotypes between healthy human individuals. Study summary: The donor group consisted of a couple of women and a few men, aged 18 to 49. Study conclusions and caveats: Clonotypes shared by all four sorted-subset donors had higher generation probabilities than non-shared clonotypes.

Only in-frame clones appear in the TCRdb table, and some are missing; sequencing was by immunoSEQ multiplex PCR. The sample gives 2 million or so clones, 85% to 95% of which show up once; 0.13% is in the top ten. As to this clone: Its specificity is unknown.

The investigators split CD4+ cells into a CD45RA+ naive subset and a CD45RA-negative memory subset. The CDR3 is made up of 14 amino acids. The germline V gene encodes CDR1 SNHLY and CDR2 FYNNEI. Trimming at V came to 4 bases and at J to 7 bases, leaving 5 bases not matched to a gene. Sequencing was carried out using naive CD4+ T cells sorted from blood. The subset denotes: CD45RA+ positively selected. The clonotype comes from a man aged 18 to 29 in good health. The J gene is TRBJ2-5, the V gene TRBV2; TRBD1 aligns across 11 bases. DNA for the CDR3: TGTGCCAGCAGTGCTGGGACAGGGGGGGGGACCCAGTACTTC. Amino acid sequence: CASSAGTGGGTQYF. Variable domain in full (rest from reference TRBV2 and TRBJ2-5): EPEVTQTPSHQVTQMGQEVILRCVPISNHLYFYWYRQILGQKVEFLVSFYNNEISEKSEIFDDQFSVERPDGSNFTLKIRSTKLEDSAMYFCASSAGTGGGTQYFGPGTRLLVL.